One sample yielded the 26 T cell receptor beta chains listed below, sequenced in a study of beta chain features in type 1 diabetes. No antigens are known for them. Study-wide points: Researchers report that Type 1 diabetes patients had moderately but significantly shorter TCRB CDR3s across all four CD4+ subsets.

Expressed TCRB transcripts were sequenced because the isolated RNA had all been reverse transcribed beforehand. Sequencing was performed with immunoSEQ multiplex PCR; in TCRdb, only in-frame clones are kept and a portion is missing. This table has around 690,000 clones, around 12% appearing once. The sample comprised naive CD4+ T cells from blood. The origin of the receptors is a man in his thirties or forties with type 1 diabetes.

The sample holds a few counts of this clone. This chain joins TRBV2 and TRBJ2-2, with 7 bases lining up with TRBD1. The length of the CDR3 is 15 residues. Germline V gives CDR1 SNHLY, CDR2 FYNNEI. J lost 5 bases, V lost 7 bases, and 10 bases had no gene match. Here the CDR3 DNA reads TGTGCCAGCAATATTGACAGGGACGGAACCGGGGAGCTGTTTTTT. It is translated as CASNIDRDGTGELFF.

To note about this clone: Other DNA sequences in this sample translate to the same CDR3. V is TRBV7-2 and J is TRBJ1-1, with D unclear. The V gene's germline CDR1 is SGHTA and CDR2 FQGNSA. This CDR3 comprises 12 residues. V gave up 5 bases and J gave up 1 base, with 5 bases separating them. CDR3 loop: CASSPANTEAFF. Here the CDR3 DNA reads TGTGCCAGCAGCCCTGCGAACACTGAAGCTTTCTTT. The whole variable domain, filled in from reference TRBV7-2 and TRBJ1-1, reads GAGVSQSPSNKVTEKGKDVELRCDPISGHTALYWYRQSLGQGLEFLIYFQGNSAPDKSGLPSDRFSAERTGGSVSTLTIQRTQQEDSAVYLCASSPANTEAFFGQGTRLTVV.

V and J are TRBV30 and TRBJ1-2, with a tentative D call TRBD1 (6 bases). V was cut by 4 bases and J by 8 bases, with 20 bases left in between. The CDR3 loop spans 14 amino acids. The V gene's germline CDR1 is GTSNPN and CDR2 SVGIG (reference sequence). CDR3 amino acids: CAWTTRTALKGYTF. The CDR3, as DNA: TGTGCCTGGACCACACGGACAGCCTTAAAGGGCTACACCTTC.

The genes are TRBV5-1 and TRBJ2-7; 9 bases align to TRBD1. Germline V CDR1 and CDR2: SGHRS, YFSETQ. CDR3 length: 15 residues. V gave up 0 bases and J gave up 0 bases; unmatched junction bases: 1. Written as DNA, the CDR3 is TGCGCCAGCAGCTTGGGGGACAGGGTCTCCTACGAGCAGTACTTC. It codes for CASSLGDRVSYEQYF.

This chain links TRBV6-1 with TRBJ1-5; no firm D call. Looked up from germline, CDR1 is MNHNS and CDR2 is SASEGT. Trimming stripped 6 bases from V and 0 bases from J, with 9 bases between. The CDR3 is 14 amino acids. The CDR3 region has the DNA TGTGCCAGCAGGGCGGGGTTTAGCAATCAGCCCCAGCATTTT. Residues: CASRAGFSNQPQHF.

This clone was found a few times. This rearrangement joins TRBV2 to TRBJ2-7; 8 bases map to TRBD2. The CDR3 sequence is 12 residues long. With V trimmed by 6 bases and J by 5 bases, 3 bases remained unmatched. CDR1 and CDR2 (germline): SNHLY, FYNNEI. The chain's CDR3 is CASRLAEHEQYF. The CDR3 DNA is TGTGCCAGCAGACTAGCGGAGCACGAGCAGTACTTC.

This chain joins TRBV18 and TRBJ2-7; D is undetermined. Germline lookup yields CDR1 KGHSH and CDR2 LQKENI. The ends were cut back, 5 bases at V and 2 bases at J, with 7 bases in the middle. The CDR3 spans 12 residues. The DNA of the CDR3 is TGTGCCAGCTCAGGCACTACCTACGAGCAGTACTTC. Translating it yields CASSGTTYEQYF.

This clone turned up a few times. The chain uses TRBV4-3 and TRBJ1-4; maybe TRBD1 (6 bases). The CDR3 spans 15 residues. Germline V lookup: CDR1 LGHNA, CDR2 YSLEER. Trimming stripped 0 bases from V and 8 bases from J, with 13 bases between. The CDR3 is CASSQDWGGDEKLFF. The CDR3 DNA sequence: TGCGCCAGCAGCCAAGACTGGGGGGGCGACGAAAAACTGTTTTTT.

Concerning this clone itself: One junction end does not reproduce the germline sequence, and a read error may be involved. This chain connects TRBV9 to TRBJ2-5; D may be TRBD1 or TRBD2 (5 bases each). Germline assignment: CDR1 SGDLS and CDR2 YYNGEE. This CDR3 is 13 amino acids long. In DNA, the CDR3 is TGTGCCAGCAGCCCCGGGGACCAGGAGACCCAGTACTTC. Its protein is CASSPGDQETQYF.

V and J are TRBV27 and TRBJ1-6, with TRBD1 identical over 9 bases. Trimming cost V 5 bases and J 7 bases; bases outside gene matches: 3. There are 14 residues in the CDR3. Germline CDR1 MNHEY, CDR2 SMNVEV (reference sequence). The DNA for the CDR3 is TGTGCCAGCAGTAACGACAGGGGGAATTCACCCCTCCACTTT. Its protein is CASSNDRGNSPLHF.

This clone was observed a few times. This same CDR3 is encoded by further DNA sequences in the sample. The CDR3 nucleotides read TGCAGCGTTGTGGGACAGGCGAACACCGGGGAGCTGTTTTTT. Its protein is CSVVGQANTGELFF. The rearrangement joins TRBV29-1 to TRBJ2-2; 8 nucleotides agree with TRBD1. The CDR3 has 14 residues. Losses at the gene ends were 4 bases for V and 0 bases for J; bases not matched to a gene: 1. Per the germline V gene, CDR1 is SQVTM and CDR2 is ANQGSEA.

This clone was seen a handful of times. J is TRBJ2-2 and V is TRBV7-2, with unresolved D. Trimming stripped 2 bases from V and 0 bases from J, with 10 bases between. The CDR3 consists of 16 residues. The germline CDR1 and CDR2 sequences are SGHTA and FQGNSA. The CDR3 region is CASSLIPQSNTGELFF. The CDR3 nucleotides are TGTGCCAGCAGCTTAATTCCGCAGTCGAACACCGGGGAGCTGTTTTTT. The variable domain in full, with the rest retrieved from reference TRBV7-2 and TRBJ2-2, is GAGVSQSPSNKVTEKGKDVELRCDPISGHTALYWYRQSLGQGLEFLIYFQGNSAPDKSGLPSDRFSAERTGGSVSTLTIQRTQQEDSAVYLCASSLIPQSNTGELFFGEGSRLTVL.

This clone showed up just a few times. The chain recombines TRBV5-4 with TRBJ2-3; D remains ambiguous. The germline V gene has CDR1 SGHNT and CDR2 YYREEE (reference sequence). There are 15 residues in the CDR3. The germline V and J ends were trimmed by 0 bases and 4 bases, with 12 bases remaining between them. This CDR3 reads CASSLEEGMADTQYF. In DNA, the CDR3 is TGTGCCAGCAGCTTGGAGGAAGGGATGGCAGATACGCAGTATTTT. The full variable domain, completed using reference TRBV5-4 and TRBJ2-3, is ETGVTQSPTHLIKTRGQQVTLRCSSQSGHNTVSWYQQALGQGPQFIFQYYREEENGRGNFPPRFSGLQFPNYSSELNVNALELDDSALYLCASSLEEGMADTQYFGPGTRLTVL.

The sample holds a few counts of this clone. V and J are TRBV7-2 and TRBJ1-1; D remains ambiguous. The V end lost 5 bases, the J end lost 1 base, and 14 bases lay between the germline ends. Germline-derived CDR1 and CDR2 are SGHTA and FQGNSA. The CDR3 sequence is 15 residues long. The CDR3 here is CASSPRTSGNTEAFF. The DNA of the CDR3 is TGTGCCAGCAGCCCAAGGACCTCAGGGAACACTGAAGCTTTCTTT.

The chain recombines TRBV10-3 with TRBJ2-6, with D perhaps being TRBD1 or TRBD2 (5 bases each). The V gene lost 1 base and the J gene lost 0 bases, with 13 bases spanning the gap. Germline CDR1 reads ENHRY; CDR2 reads SYGVKD. CDR3 length: 18 residues. CDR3 sequence: CAISEYWDGDSGANVLTF. The DNA of the CDR3 is TGTGCCATCAGTGAGTACTGGGACGGAGACTCTGGGGCCAACGTCCTGACTTTC.

This chain joins TRBV7-8 and TRBJ2-7; possibly TRBD1 or TRBD2 for D (5 bases each). V shed 0 bases and J shed 2 bases, with 14 bases lying between them. The germline gives CDR1 SGHVS, CDR2 FQNEAQ. The CDR3 is 16 amino acids. CDR3 sequence: CASSLASGTGAYEQYF. Here the CDR3 DNA reads TGTGCCAGCAGCTTAGCCTCTGGGACCGGCGCCTACGAGCAGTACTTC. Supplemented by reference TRBV7-8 and TRBJ2-7, the full variable domain reads GAGVSQSPRYKVAKRGQDVALRCDPISGHVSLFWYQQALGQGPEFLTYFQNEAQLDKSGLPSDRFFAERPEGSVSTLKIQRTQQEDSAVYLCASSLASGTGAYEQYFGPGTRLTVT.

A few counts support this clone. This chain links TRBV30 with TRBJ2-2; 7 positions agree with TRBD1. The germline gives CDR1 GTSNPN, CDR2 SVGIG (reference sequence). The V and J ends lost 3 bases and 1 base, in that order; junction bases with no gene match: 8. CDR3 length: 16 residues. CDR3 amino acids: CAWRAWDRQNTGELFF. DNA for the CDR3: TGTGCCTGGAGGGCCTGGGACAGACAGAACACCGGGGAGCTGTTTTTT.

This chain uses TRBV29-1 with TRBJ2-3; 8 positions agree with TRBD2. J gave up 0 bases and V 5 bases, and 13 bases lay outside the gene matches. The CDR3 is 17 amino acids. Germline values: CDR1 SQVTM, CDR2 ANQGSEA. The CDR3 coding sequence is TGCAGCGTTCCCAAACCAGCGGGGGCGCCTAGCACAGATACGCAGTATTTT. This codes for CSVPKPAGAPSTDTQYF.

This clone has more than one count but fewer than ten. CDR3 nucleotides: TGTGCCAGCAGTGAAAGCGGCGGGAACACTGAAGCTTTCTTT. The encoded protein is CASSESGGNTEAFF. V and J are TRBV6-1 and TRBJ1-1; D unclear. V was pared by 2 bases and J by 1 base, with 8 bases between. The CDR3 loop spans 14 amino acids. Germline V gene sequence: CDR1 MNHNS, CDR2 SASEGT.

CDR3 loop: CASRKDPGITGELFF. CDR3 coding DNA: TGCGCCAGCAGGAAGGATCCGGGGATCACCGGGGAGCTGTTTTTT. The rearrangement joins TRBV5-1 to TRBJ2-2; weak D call: TRBD2 (5 bases). This CDR3 spans 15 amino acids. Trimming removed 5 bases at V and 4 bases at J, with 15 bases between. Germline V gene data show CDR1 as SGHRS and CDR2 as YFSETQ.

This clone was seen only a few times. The identical CDR3 is also encoded by other nucleotide sequences in the sample. This chain joins TRBV5-1 and TRBJ2-7; D may be TRBD1 (5 bases). From germline, CDR1 is SGHRS and CDR2 YFSETQ. This CDR3 is 15 amino acids long. The V end lost 2 bases, the J end lost 0 bases, and 12 bases lay between the germline ends. Written as DNA, the CDR3 is TGCGCCAGCAGCTTAGCAGCAGGGATCTCCTACGAGCAGTACTTC. It is translated as CASSLAAGISYEQYF.

The V call is TRBV19, the J call TRBJ2-5; 10 bases match TRBD1. The J segment lost 0 bases and the V segment lost 5 bases, leaving 6 bases of the junction unmatched. The CDR3 totals 16 residues. The germline gives CDR1 LNHDA, CDR2 SQIVND (reference sequence). The CDR3 DNA reads as TGTGCCAGTAGTGTCGGGGACAGGGGCCACCAAGAGACCCAGTACTTC. Translating it yields CASSVGDRGHQETQYF.

This clone occurred a few times. This chain connects TRBV5-8 to TRBJ1-6; no clear D gene. V gave up 4 bases and J gave up 3 bases, with 11 bases separating them. Germline V gives CDR1 SGHTS, CDR2 YDEGEE. There are 15 residues in the CDR3. As DNA, the CDR3 is TGTGCCAGCAGCCAGGACGGTCGCTATAATTCACCCCTCCACTTT. Translating it yields CASSQDGRYNSPLHF. Full variable domain (rest looked up from reference TRBV5-8 and TRBJ1-6): EAGVTQSPTHLIKTRGQQATLRCSPISGHTSVYWYQQALGLGLQFLLWYDEGEERNRGNFPPRFSGRQFPNYSSELNVNALELEDSALYLCASSQDGRYNSPLHFGNGTRLTVT.

The chain employs TRBV29-1 and TRBJ1-3; unclear D gene. The length of the CDR3 is 13 residues. V gave up 7 bases and J gave up 0 bases, with 10 bases separating them. Germline assignment: CDR1 SQVTM and CDR2 ANQGSEA. The CDR3 DNA follows: TGCAGCGCTCTAGAGCACTCTGGAAACACCATATATTTT. It specifies CSALEHSGNTIYF.

This sequence joins TRBV7-2 and TRBJ2-1; D is undetermined. This CDR3 region has 15 residues. Germline V gives CDR1 SGHTA, CDR2 FQGNSA. Trimming removed 5 bases at V and 2 bases at J, with 13 bases between. CDR3 in amino acids: CASSLYSGTYNEQFF. CDR3 in DNA: TGTGCCAGCAGCCTATATTCCGGTACCTACAATGAGCAGTTCTTC.

There are a few counts of this clone. This sequence joins TRBV5-1 and TRBJ1-1; TRBD1 agrees at 8 bases. V lost 0 bases and J lost 4; bases outside the gene matches: 5. Germline-derived CDR1 and CDR2 are SGHRS and YFSETQ. The CDR3 spans 15 residues. The CDR3 region is CASSLGIDRGTEAFF. The CDR3 region has the DNA TGCGCCAGCAGCTTGGGAATCGACAGGGGCACTGAAGCTTTCTTT.